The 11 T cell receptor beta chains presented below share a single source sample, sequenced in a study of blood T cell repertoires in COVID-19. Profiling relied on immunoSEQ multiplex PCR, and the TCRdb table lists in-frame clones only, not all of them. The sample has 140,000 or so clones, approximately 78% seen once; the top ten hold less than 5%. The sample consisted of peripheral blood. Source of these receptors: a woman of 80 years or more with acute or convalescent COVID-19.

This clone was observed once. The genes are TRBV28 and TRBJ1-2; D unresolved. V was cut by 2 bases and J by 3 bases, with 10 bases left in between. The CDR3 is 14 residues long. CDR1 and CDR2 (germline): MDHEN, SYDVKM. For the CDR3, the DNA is TGTGCCAGCAGTTTAGATGCCTACGACTATGGCTACACCTTC. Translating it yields CASSLDAYDYGYTF.

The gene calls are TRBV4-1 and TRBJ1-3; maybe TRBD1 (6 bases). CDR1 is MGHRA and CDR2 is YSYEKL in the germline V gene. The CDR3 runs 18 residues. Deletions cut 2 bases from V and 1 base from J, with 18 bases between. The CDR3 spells CASSQRGTATLSGNTIYF. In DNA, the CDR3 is TGCGCCAGCAGCCAAAGGGGGACGGCGACCCTTTCTGGAAACACCATATATTTT.

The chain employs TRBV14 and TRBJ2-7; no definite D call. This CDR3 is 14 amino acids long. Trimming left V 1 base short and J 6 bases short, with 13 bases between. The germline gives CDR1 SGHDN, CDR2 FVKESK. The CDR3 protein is CASSQAGQRIEQYF. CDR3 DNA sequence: TGTGCCAGCAGCCAAGCAGGTCAAAGGATCGAGCAGTACTTC.

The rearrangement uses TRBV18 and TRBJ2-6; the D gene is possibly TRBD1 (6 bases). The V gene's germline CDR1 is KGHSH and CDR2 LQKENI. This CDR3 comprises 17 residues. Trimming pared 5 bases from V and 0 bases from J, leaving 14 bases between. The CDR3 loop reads CASSAGQIGSGANVLTF. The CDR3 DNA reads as TGTGCCAGCTCAGCCGGACAGATAGGCTCTGGGGCCAACGTCCTGACTTTC.

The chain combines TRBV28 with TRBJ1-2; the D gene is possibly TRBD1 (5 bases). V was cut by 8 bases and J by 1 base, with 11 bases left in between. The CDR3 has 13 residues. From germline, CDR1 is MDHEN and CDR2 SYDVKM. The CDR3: CASFTGVNYGYTF. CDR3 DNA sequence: TGTGCCAGCTTTACGGGGGTTAACTATGGCTACACCTTC.

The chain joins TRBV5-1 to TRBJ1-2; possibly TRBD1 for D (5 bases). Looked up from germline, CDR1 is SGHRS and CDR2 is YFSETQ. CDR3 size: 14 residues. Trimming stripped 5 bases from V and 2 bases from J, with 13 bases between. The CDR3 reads CASRTGGGNYGYTF. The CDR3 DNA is TGCGCCAGCAGGACGGGGGGAGGAAACTATGGCTACACCTTC.

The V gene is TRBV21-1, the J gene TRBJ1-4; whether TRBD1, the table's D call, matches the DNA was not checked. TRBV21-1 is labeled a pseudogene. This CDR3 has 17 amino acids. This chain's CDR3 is CASSEGRRDSGHEKLFF. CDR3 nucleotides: TGTGCCAGCAGCGAGGGAAGGCGGGACAGCGGTCATGAAAAACTGTTTTTT.

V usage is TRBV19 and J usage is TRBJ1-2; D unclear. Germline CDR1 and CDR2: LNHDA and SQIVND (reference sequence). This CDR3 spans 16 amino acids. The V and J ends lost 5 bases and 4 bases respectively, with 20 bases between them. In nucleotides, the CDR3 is TGTGCCAGTAGTCCTTTTACAGTATTGGGTGCCTATGGCTACACCTTC. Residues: CASSPFTVLGAYGYTF.

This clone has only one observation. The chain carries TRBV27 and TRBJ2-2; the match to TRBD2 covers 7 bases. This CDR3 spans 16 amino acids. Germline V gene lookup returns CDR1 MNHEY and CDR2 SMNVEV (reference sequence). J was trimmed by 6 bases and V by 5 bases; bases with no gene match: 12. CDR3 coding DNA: TGTGCCAGCAGTCCCGCAGGCGGGAGCGGATCCGGGGAGCTGTTTTTT. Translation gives CASSPAGGSGSGELFF.

Written as DNA, the CDR3 is TGTGCCAGCAGCCAAGATGCGGGAGCGGGGAATGAGCAGTTCTTC. The encoded protein is CASSQDAGAGNEQFF. The chain uses TRBV3-1 (or the pseudogene TRBV3-2) and TRBJ2-1, with TRBD2 matching 7 bases. Looked up from germline, CDR1 is LGHDT and CDR2 is YNNKEL (reference sequence). V lost 0 bases to trimming and J lost 7 bases; unmatched junction nucleotides: 6. This CDR3 region has 15 residues.

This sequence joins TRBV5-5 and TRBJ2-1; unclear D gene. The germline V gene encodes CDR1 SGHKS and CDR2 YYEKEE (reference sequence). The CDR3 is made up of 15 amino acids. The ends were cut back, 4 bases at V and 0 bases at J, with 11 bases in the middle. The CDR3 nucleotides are TGTGCCAGCAGCCCCCCGGGTAGCTCCTACAATGAGCAGTTCTTC. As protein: CASSPPGSSYNEQFF.